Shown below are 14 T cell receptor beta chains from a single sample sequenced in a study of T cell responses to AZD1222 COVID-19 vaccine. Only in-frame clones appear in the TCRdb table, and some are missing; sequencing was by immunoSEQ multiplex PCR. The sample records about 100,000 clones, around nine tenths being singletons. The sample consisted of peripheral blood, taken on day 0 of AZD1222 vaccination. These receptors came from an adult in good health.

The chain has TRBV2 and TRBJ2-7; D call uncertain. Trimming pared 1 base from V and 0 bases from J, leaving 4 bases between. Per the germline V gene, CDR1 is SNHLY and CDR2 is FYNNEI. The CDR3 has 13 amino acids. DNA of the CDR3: TGTGCCAGCAGTGAAGGTAACTCCTACGAGCAGTACTTC. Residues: CASSEGNSYEQYF.

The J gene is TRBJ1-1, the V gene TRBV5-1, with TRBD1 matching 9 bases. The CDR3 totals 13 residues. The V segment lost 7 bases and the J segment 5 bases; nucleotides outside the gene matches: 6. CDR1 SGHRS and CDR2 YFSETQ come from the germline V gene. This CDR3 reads CASGTGRGTEAFF. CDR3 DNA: TGCGCCAGCGGGACAGGGCGGGGAACTGAAGCTTTCTTT.

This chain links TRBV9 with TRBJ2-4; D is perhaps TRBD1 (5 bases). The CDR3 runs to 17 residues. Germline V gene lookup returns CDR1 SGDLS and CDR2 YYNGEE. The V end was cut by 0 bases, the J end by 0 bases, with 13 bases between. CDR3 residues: CASSVGLTELAKNIQYF. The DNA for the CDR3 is TGTGCCAGCAGCGTAGGTTTGACAGAACTAGCCAAAAACATTCAGTACTTC.

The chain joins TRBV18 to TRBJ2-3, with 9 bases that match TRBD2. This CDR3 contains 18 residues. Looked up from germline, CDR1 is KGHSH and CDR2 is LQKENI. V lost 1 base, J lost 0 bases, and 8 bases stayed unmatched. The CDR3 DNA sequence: TGTGCCAGCTCACCACGCGCTAGCGGGGCTTCTAGCACAGATACGCAGTATTTT. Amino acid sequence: CASSPRASGASSTDTQYF.

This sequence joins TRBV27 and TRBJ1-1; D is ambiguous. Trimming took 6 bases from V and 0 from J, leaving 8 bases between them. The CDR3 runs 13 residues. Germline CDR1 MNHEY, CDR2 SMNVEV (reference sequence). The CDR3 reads CASRLKVNTEAFF. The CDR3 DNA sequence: TGTGCCAGCAGACTCAAAGTGAACACTGAAGCTTTCTTT.

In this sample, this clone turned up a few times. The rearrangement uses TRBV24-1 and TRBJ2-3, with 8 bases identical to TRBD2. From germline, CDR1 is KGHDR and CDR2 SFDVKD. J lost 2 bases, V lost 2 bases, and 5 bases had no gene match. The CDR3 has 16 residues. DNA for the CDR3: TGTGCCACCAGTGATTCCGCTAGCGGGCACACAGATACGCAGTATTTT. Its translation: CATSDSASGHTDTQYF.

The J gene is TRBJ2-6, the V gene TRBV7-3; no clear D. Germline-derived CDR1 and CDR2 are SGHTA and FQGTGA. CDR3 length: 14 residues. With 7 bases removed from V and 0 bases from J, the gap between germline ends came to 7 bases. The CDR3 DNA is TGTGCCAGCAAATTAAGCTCTGGGGCCAACGTCCTGACTTTC. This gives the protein CASKLSSGANVLTF.

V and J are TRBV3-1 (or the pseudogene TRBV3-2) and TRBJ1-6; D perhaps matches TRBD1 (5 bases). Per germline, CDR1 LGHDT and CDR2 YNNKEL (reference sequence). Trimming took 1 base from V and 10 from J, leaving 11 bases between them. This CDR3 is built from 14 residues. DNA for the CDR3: TGTGCCAGCAGCCAAGGTAAAGGGACCTCACCCCTCCACTTT. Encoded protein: CASSQGKGTSPLHF.

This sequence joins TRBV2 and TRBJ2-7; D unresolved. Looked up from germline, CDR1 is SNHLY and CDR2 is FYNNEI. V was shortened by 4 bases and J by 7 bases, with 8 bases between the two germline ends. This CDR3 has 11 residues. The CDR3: CASSGPAEQYF. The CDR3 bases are TGTGCCAGCAGTGGGCCCGCAGAGCAGTACTTC.

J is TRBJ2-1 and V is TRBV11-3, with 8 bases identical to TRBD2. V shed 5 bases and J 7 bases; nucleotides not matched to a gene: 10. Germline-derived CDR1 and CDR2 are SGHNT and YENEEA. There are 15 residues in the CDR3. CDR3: CASSPSGSGRNEQFF. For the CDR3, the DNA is TGTGCCAGCAGCCCCAGCGGGAGCGGGAGAAATGAGCAGTTCTTC.

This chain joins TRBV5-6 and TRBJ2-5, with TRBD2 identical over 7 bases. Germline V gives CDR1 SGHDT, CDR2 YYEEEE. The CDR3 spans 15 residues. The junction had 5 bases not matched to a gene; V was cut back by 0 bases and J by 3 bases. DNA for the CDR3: TGTGCCAGCAGCTTGGTTACCAGCGGGGAAGAGACCCAGTACTTC. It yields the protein CASSLVTSGEETQYF. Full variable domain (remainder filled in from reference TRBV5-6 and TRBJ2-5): DAGVTQSPTHLIKTRGQQVTLRCSPKSGHDTVSWYQQALGQGPQFIFQYYEEEERQRGNFPDRFSGHQFPNYSSELNVNALLLGDSALYLCASSLVTSGEETQYFGPGTRLLVL.

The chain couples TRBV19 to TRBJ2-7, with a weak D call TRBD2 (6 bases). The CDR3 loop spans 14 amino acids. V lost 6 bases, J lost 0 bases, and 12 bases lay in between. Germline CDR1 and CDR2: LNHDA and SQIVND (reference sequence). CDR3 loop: CASRRDDSSYEQYF. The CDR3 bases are TGTGCCAGTAGGCGGGACGATAGCTCCTACGAGCAGTACTTC.

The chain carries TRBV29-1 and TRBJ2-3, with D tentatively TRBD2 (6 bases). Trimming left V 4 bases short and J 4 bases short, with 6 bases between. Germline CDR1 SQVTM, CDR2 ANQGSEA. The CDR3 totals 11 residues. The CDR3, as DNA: TGCAGCGTTGGGGGGGCAGATACGCAGTATTTT. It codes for CSVGGADTQYF.

CDR3 DNA sequence: TGTGCCACCAGTGATAACAGGGTCGGCGGGGAGCTGTTTTTT. It encodes CATSDNRVGGELFF. The chain couples TRBV24-1 to TRBJ2-2; D might be TRBD1 (6 bases). V was clipped by 3 bases and J by 7 bases, with 11 bases between them. The CDR3 spans 14 residues. Per the germline V gene, CDR1 is KGHDR and CDR2 is SFDVKD.